This T cell receptor beta chain was documented in a study of blood T cell repertoires in COVID-19. On the study more broadly: The origin of the acute and convalescent COVID-19 samples was the United States, Italy and Spain.

CDR3 size: 13 residues. Trimming shortened V by 2 bases and J by 1 base, and 5 bases separated the two germline ends. The germline gives CDR1 SGHNT, CDR2 YENEEA. TCRdb keeps only in-frame clones here, not all; method: immunoSEQ multiplex PCR. The table records fewer than 250,000 clones, over 80% of them present only once. The chain employs TRBV11-3 and TRBJ1-1; D gene ambiguous. This TCR was recovered from a human donor in a cohort sampled during active COVID-19. The sample consisted of peripheral blood. As DNA, the CDR3 is TGTGCCAGCAGCTTACGACAGAACACTGAAGCTTTCTTT. Translated, it gives CASSLRQNTEAFF.